These 32 T cell receptor beta chains originate from one sample sequenced in a study of cytomegalovirus exposure and HLA in healthy donors. 13 Jbeta primers and 60 Vbeta primers were used for the PCR. The assay was immunoSEQ multiplex PCR, and TCRdb's table has in-frame clones only and misses some. The profile shows roughly 150,000 clones, about 88% of them singletons. The sample consisted of PBMCs. These TCRs come from a woman aged 18-29 years in good health and CMV-seronegative.

The genes are TRBV5-4 and TRBJ2-5; D perhaps matches TRBD1 (5 bases). The CDR3 is 13 residues long. The germline V gene encodes CDR1 SGHNT and CDR2 YYREEE (reference sequence). Trimming stripped 4 bases from V and 1 base from J, with 8 bases between. CDR3 nucleotides: TGTGCCAGCAGCCTCGACAGCCAAGAGACCCAGTACTTC. This translates into CASSLDSQETQYF. Drawing the rest from reference TRBV5-4 and TRBJ2-5, the complete variable domain is ETGVTQSPTHLIKTRGQQVTLRCSSQSGHNTVSWYQQALGQGPQFIFQYYREEENGRGNFPPRFSGLQFPNYSSELNVNALELDDSALYLCASSLDSQETQYFGPGTRLLVL.

The rearrangement uses TRBV2 and TRBJ1-5; TRBD1 is a possible D gene (5 bases). V lost 6 bases and J lost 5, with 11 bases in between. Germline V CDR1 and CDR2: SNHLY, FYNNEI. The CDR3 loop spans 13 amino acids. The CDR3 region is CASRGPGDQPQHF. CDR3 DNA: TGTGCCAGCAGGGGGCCAGGAGATCAGCCCCAGCATTTT.

The rearrangement links TRBV4-3 to TRBJ2-1; 8 bases are shared with TRBD2. V lost 1 base and J lost 7; bases outside the gene matches: 15. The CDR3 covers 18 residues. Germline lookup yields CDR1 LGHNA and CDR2 YSLEER. The CDR3 sequence: CASSQGGGGLLAGNEQFF. The CDR3 DNA reads TGCGCCAGCAGCCAAGGAGGTGGTGGGTTATTAGCGGGAAATGAGCAGTTCTTC.

The chain employs TRBV28 and TRBJ2-5; D unclear. Trimming stripped 6 bases from V and 2 bases from J, with 13 bases between. The length of the CDR3 is 14 residues. Germline V CDR1 and CDR2: MDHEN, SYDVKM. The CDR3 sequence: CASSSRLLQETQYF. The CDR3 bases are TGTGCCAGCAGCTCCCGACTGCTTCAAGAGACCCAGTACTTC.

The chain recombines TRBV30 with TRBJ2-2, with TRBD1 matching over 8 bases. The CDR3 sequence is 12 residues long. Germline trimming cut 7 bases from V and 6 bases from J; bases unmatched to any gene: 4. Germline V gene sequence: CDR1 GTSNPN, CDR2 SVGIG (reference sequence). The CDR3 DNA reads TGTGCCTCGAGACAGGGGTCCGGGGAGCTGTTTTTT. Encoded protein: CASRQGSGELFF.

The chain uses TRBV6-5 and TRBJ1-2, with TRBD1 matching 8 bases. There are 13 residues in the CDR3. CDR1 is MNHEY, CDR2 SVGAGI, per germline. The V and J ends lost 2 bases and 8 bases, in that order; junction bases with no gene match: 4. This CDR3 reads CASSYQGAGGYTF. CDR3 DNA sequence: TGTGCCAGCAGTTACCAGGGGGCGGGAGGCTACACCTTC.

V and J are TRBV2 and TRBJ1-3; D is unclear. Germline values: CDR1 SNHLY, CDR2 FYNNEI. Trimming shortened V by 3 bases and J by 2 bases, and 8 bases separated the two germline ends. The length of the CDR3 is 14 residues. The CDR3 spells CASSDTRAGNTIYF. CDR3 DNA: TGTGCCAGCAGTGACACACGGGCTGGAAACACCATATATTTT.

The count of this clone is one. This chain uses TRBV6-5 with TRBJ2-7; unclear D gene. Between the trimmed V and J ends, which lost 5 bases and 7 bases, there was a span of 18 bases. The CDR3 runs to 14 residues. CDR1 and CDR2 from the germline V gene are MNHEY and SVGAGI. CDR3 residues: CASSRQPQAAEQYF. The CDR3 DNA reads TGTGCCAGCAGTCGGCAGCCCCAGGCTGCGGAGCAGTACTTC.

This CDR3 is CASRTGPGPHTGELFF. CDR3 DNA: TGTGCCAGCAGAACAGGACCAGGACCACACACCGGGGAGCTGTTTTTT. V gene TRBV6-6 combines with J gene TRBJ2-2; possible D gene TRBD1, 5 bases. The V gene's germline CDR1 is MNHNY and CDR2 SVGAGI (reference sequence). CDR3 length: 16 residues. V was pared by 6 bases and J by 3 bases, with 17 bases between.

The CDR3 spells CASSQALGLAGDSTDTQYF. The CDR3 DNA follows: TGCGCCAGCAGCCAGGCCCTGGGACTAGCGGGCGATAGCACAGATACGCAGTATTTT. The chain uses TRBV4-3 and TRBJ2-3; TRBD2 matches 12 bases. This CDR3 region has 19 residues. The V gene end was trimmed by 3 bases and the J gene end by 0 bases; junction bases not matched to a gene: 10. Germline V gene lookup returns CDR1 LGHNA and CDR2 YSLEER.

This chain connects TRBV18 to TRBJ1-2; the D gene is possibly TRBD1 (5 bases). V lost 6 bases to trimming and J lost 8 bases, with 22 bases between them. CDR1 KGHSH and CDR2 LQKENI come from the germline V gene. The CDR3 length is 15 residues. CDR3 residues: CASSPDRNKPRGYTF. DNA of the CDR3: TGTGCCAGCTCCCCCGACAGAAACAAGCCCAGGGGCTACACCTTC.

The chain is built from TRBV7-8 and TRBJ1-3; TRBD1 might be the D (5 bases). Germline CDR1 is SGHVS and CDR2 is FQNEAQ. V dropped 1 base and J dropped 1 base, with 14 bases sitting between them. The CDR3 has 17 amino acids. The CDR3 loop reads CASSLGGAGRSGNTIYF. The CDR3 nucleotides are TGTGCCAGCAGCTTAGGTGGGGCAGGGCGGTCTGGAAACACCATATATTTT.

The chain couples TRBV18 to TRBJ1-3; no reliable D call. Germline CDR1 and CDR2: KGHSH and LQKENI. This CDR3 has 13 residues. V lost 2 bases, J lost 3 bases, and 5 bases lay in between. CDR3 residues: CASSPFSGNTIYF. In DNA, the CDR3 is TGTGCCAGCTCACCATTTAGTGGAAACACCATATATTTT.

This chain uses TRBV5-1 with TRBJ2-5, with 7 bases matching TRBD1. The V gene's germline CDR1 is SGHRS and CDR2 YFSETQ. V lost 4 bases, J lost 4 bases, and 7 bases stayed unmatched. The CDR3 is 14 residues long. The CDR3, as DNA: TGCGCCAGCAGCAGGAACAGGGGTGCAGAGACCCAGTACTTC. It specifies CASSRNRGAETQYF.

The J gene is TRBJ2-7, the V gene TRBV10-1; 7 bases align to TRBD1. CDR3 length: 17 amino acids. V shed 7 bases and J 5 bases; nucleotides not matched to a gene: 20. CDR1 and CDR2 from the germline V gene are WNHNN and SYGVQD (reference sequence). CDR3 nucleotides: TGCGCCAGCACCTCACCCACCCGGGACAGAGGTCCGCACGAGCAGTACTTC. This gives the protein CASTSPTRDRGPHEQYF.

This clone was counted only a few times. This chain joins TRBV4-1 and TRBJ1-6; a weak D match, TRBD1 (6 bases). This CDR3 spans 16 amino acids. With 4 bases removed from V and 5 bases from J, the gap between germline ends came to 15 bases. Germline loops: CDR1 MGHRA, CDR2 YSYEKL. The CDR3 bases are TGCGCCAGCAGCCCCAGGTGGCAGGGGAATAATTCACCCCTCCACTTT. Its protein is CASSPRWQGNNSPLHF.

Points on this clone: The same CDR3 also results from other DNA sequences found in this sample. V and J are TRBV2 and TRBJ2-7; possible D gene TRBD1, 5 bases. This CDR3 contains 12 residues. Germline-derived CDR1 and CDR2 are SNHLY and FYNNEI. V was clipped by 2 bases and J by 4 bases, with 6 bases between them. The chain's CDR3 is CASSEQGYEQYF. The DNA of the CDR3 is TGTGCCAGCAGTGAACAGGGTTACGAGCAGTACTTC.

This chain connects TRBV9 to TRBJ2-1; 7 bases line up with TRBD1. Germline values: CDR1 SGDLS, CDR2 YYNGEE. The CDR3 is 14 residues long. The J segment lost 6 bases and the V segment lost 0 bases, leaving 3 bases of the junction unmatched. The CDR3 sequence: CASSVGQGGNEQFF. In DNA form, the CDR3 reads TGTGCCAGCAGCGTAGGACAGGGCGGCAATGAGCAGTTCTTC.

The chain is built from TRBV25-1 and TRBJ2-2; tentative D call: TRBD1 (6 bases). Trimming stripped 2 bases from V and 0 bases from J, with 10 bases between. This CDR3 region has 16 residues. Germline CDR1 reads MGHDK; CDR2 reads SYGVNS. The CDR3 spells CASSERTASNTGELFF. The CDR3 nucleotides are TGTGCCAGCAGTGAACGGACAGCCTCGAACACCGGGGAGCTGTTTTTT.

The V gene is TRBV5-6, the J gene TRBJ2-2; TRBD1 matches 7 bases. Trimming cost V 4 bases and J 2 bases; bases outside gene matches: 8. CDR1 and CDR2 from the germline V gene are SGHDT and YYEEEE. The CDR3 runs to 16 residues. The CDR3 loop reads CASSRETGKNTGELFF. The CDR3 coding sequence is TGTGCCAGCAGCCGTGAGACAGGGAAAAACACCGGGGAGCTGTTTTTT.

This clone was counted many times. The chain uses TRBV4-3 and TRBJ2-7, with 8 nucleotides matching TRBD2. Germline-derived CDR1 and CDR2 are LGHNA and YSLEER. V gave up 2 bases and J gave up 2 bases; unmatched junction bases: 5. CDR3 size: 15 residues. In DNA, the CDR3 is TGCGCCAGCAGCCAATTTTTTAGCGGGGCCTACGAGCAGTACTTC. Translating gives CASSQFFSGAYEQYF.

This clone was seen only once. This rearrangement joins TRBV10-3 to TRBJ2-3, with TRBD2 matching 11 bases. CDR3 size: 17 residues. CDR1 and CDR2 from the germline V gene are ENHRY and SYGVKD. V gave up 2 bases and J gave up 0 bases; unmatched junction bases: 4. CDR3 in amino acids: CAISEATSGASTDTQYF. The CDR3 DNA reads as TGTGCCATCAGTGAGGCGACTAGCGGGGCCAGCACAGATACGCAGTATTTT.

V is TRBV6-1 and J is TRBJ2-7; weak D call: TRBD2 (5 bases). CDR3 size: 15 residues. The germline V gene encodes CDR1 MNHNS and CDR2 SASEGT. Trimming took off 1 base at V and 4 bases at J, with 14 bases between the two ends. CDR3 DNA: TGTGCCAGCAGTGAAGAGGGAGACACCCAATACGAGCAGTACTTC. This codes for CASSEEGDTQYEQYF.

This clone turned up a few times. The chain links TRBV4-3 to TRBJ1-6; D not resolved. V lost 5 bases, J lost 5 bases, and 13 bases lay in between. The CDR3 sequence is 15 residues long. The germline gives CDR1 LGHNA, CDR2 YSLEER. CDR3 nucleotides: TGCGCCAGCAGCGCGGAGGGCGTGGATAATTCACCCCTCCACTTT. Its translation is CASSAEGVDNSPLHF.

The chain combines TRBV18 with TRBJ2-7; 7 nucleotides agree with TRBD1. Germline trimming cut 3 bases from V and 6 bases from J; bases unmatched to any gene: 8. The CDR3 is 14 residues long. Germline loops: CDR1 KGHSH, CDR2 LQKENI. CDR3 DNA sequence: TGTGCCAGCTCACCCCGGGACAGTAAGAGCGAGCAGTACTTC. It codes for CASSPRDSKSEQYF.

The chain is built from TRBV6-1 and TRBJ1-2, with D possibly TRBD1 on 5 matching bases. Germline V gives CDR1 MNHNS, CDR2 SASEGT. Trimming stripped 2 bases from V and 8 bases from J, with 12 bases between. The CDR3 spans 13 residues. The CDR3 nucleotides read TGTGCCAGCAGTGAACAGGGTGCCGTAGGCTACACCTTC. It specifies CASSEQGAVGYTF.

V gene TRBV6-6 combines with J gene TRBJ1-2; TRBD1 aligns across 7 bases. This CDR3 has 15 residues. Germline loops: CDR1 MNHNY, CDR2 SVGAGI (reference sequence). With V trimmed by 2 bases and J by 8 bases, 11 bases remained unmatched. CDR3: CASSYRSDRAKGYTF. The DNA of the CDR3 is TGTGCCAGCAGTTACCGCTCCGACAGGGCCAAAGGCTACACCTTC.

This rearrangement joins TRBV4-2 to TRBJ2-5; 11 bases line up with TRBD2. From germline, CDR1 is LGHNA and CDR2 YNFKEQ. The CDR3 has 16 amino acids. V was clipped by 5 bases and J by 5 bases; unmatched bases: 10. CDR3 bases: TGTGCCAGCAGCTGGACTAGCGGGCACCGTCTCGAGACCCAGTACTTC. Residues: CASSWTSGHRLETQYF.

The chain carries TRBV5-1 and TRBJ2-7; TRBD2 agrees at 8 bases. This CDR3 has 15 residues. J lost 0 bases, V lost 3 bases, and 5 bases had no gene match. The germline gives CDR1 SGHRS, CDR2 YFSETQ. CDR3 region: CASSSRGGSSYEQYF. The DNA for the CDR3 is TGCGCCAGCAGCTCCCGGGGGGGGTCCTCCTACGAGCAGTACTTC.

This rearrangement joins TRBV5-1 to TRBJ2-5; 9 bases align to TRBD1. CDR3 length: 15 residues. Unmatched junction bases numbered 8, after V lost 4 bases and J lost 4 bases. Germline V lookup: CDR1 SGHRS, CDR2 YFSETQ. The CDR3 reads CASSLGDRAGETQYF. CDR3 in DNA: TGCGCCAGCAGCCTCGGGGACAGGGCGGGAGAGACCCAGTACTTC.

This clone was counted a few times. The chain recombines TRBV6-6 with TRBJ2-7; possible D gene TRBD1, 6 bases. The CDR3 is 14 amino acids. With 4 bases removed from V and 0 bases from J, the gap between germline ends came to 10 bases. Germline V lookup: CDR1 MNHNY, CDR2 SVGAGI (reference sequence). CDR3 sequence reads: CASSLEQGSYEQYF. CDR3 DNA sequence: TGTGCCAGCAGTTTAGAACAGGGCTCCTACGAGCAGTACTTC.

In its sample, this clone was seen once. The chain employs TRBV27 and TRBJ2-5, with 7 bases fitting TRBD2. The length of the CDR3 is 15 residues. Germline V gene sequence: CDR1 MNHEY, CDR2 SMNVEV (reference sequence). Trimming took 3 bases from V and 5 from J; bases not matched to a gene: 9. The CDR3: CASSLGLRPRETQYF. CDR3 in DNA: TGTGCCAGCAGTTTGGGACTACGACCGAGGGAGACCCAGTACTTC.